Listed below are T cell receptor beta chains from one sample, sequenced in a study of T-cell reconstitution after alpha-beta-depleted transplantation in children. TCRdb re-called the PCR reads with MiXCR, one entry per CDR3 protein. The sample lists about 360,000 distinct CDR3 sequences, roughly 13% occurring once. The starting material was PBMCs, obtained from the stem cell graft. The receptors were sampled from a human donor who donated a stem cell graft to a child with Fanconi anemia. CDR3s include the opening cysteine and the closing phenylalanine or tryptophan. The D gene is left open where the match is weak. Clone sizes are given selectively: once, few, many, or a class where the clone is expanded.

J gene | V gene | clone size | CDR3 length | D gene | CDR3 DNA | CDR3 protein
TRBJ2-1 | TRBV20-1 | NA | 14 | NA | TGCAGTGCTAGGAGCCTTTCAGCCTACAATGAGCAGTTCTTC | CSARSLSAYNEQFF
TRBJ2-6 | TRBV7-9 | few | 15 | NA | TGTGCCAGCAGCTTAAGCGGAATCGTGACCAACGTCCTGACTTTC | CASSLSGIVTNVLTF
TRBJ2-3 | TRBV20-1 | many | 14 | TRBD2 | TGCAGTGTCAATAGCGGGGGTGTTTCAGATACGCAGTATTTT | CSVNSGGVSDTQYF
TRBJ2-3 | TRBV12-3/TRBV12-4 | few | 18 | NA | TGTGCCAGCAGTTTAATCTTAGGTCGCTCTCGAGACACAGATACGCAGTATTTT | CASSLILGRSRDTDTQYF
TRBJ2-1 | TRBV7-9 | NA | 14 | TRBD2 | TGTGCCACCGAGCGGGGGGGCTTCAACAATGAGCAGTTCTTC | CATERGGFNNEQFF
TRBJ1-1 | TRBV9 | many | 14 | NA | TGTGCCAGCAGCGTAGAACAGCTGAGCACTGAAGCTTTCTTT | CASSVEQLSTEAFF
TRBJ1-5 | TRBV6-1 | NA | 15 | TRBD1 | TGTGCCAGCAGCCCCCGGACAGGGCTCAATCAGCCCCAGCATTTT | CASSPRTGLNQPQHF
TRBJ1-2 | TRBV6-1 | NA | 14 | NA | TGTGCCAGCCGCGGGCGGCAGGGGCTGGTCGGCTACACCTTC | CASRGRQGLVGYTF
TRBJ2-1 | TRBV7-6 | many | 15 | TRBD2 | TGTGCCAGCAGTTTTACTAGCGGGGGGATCAATGAGCAGTTCTTC | CASSFTSGGINEQFF
TRBJ1-6 | TRBV5-6 | NA | 14 | TRBD1 | TGTGCCAGCAGCTTTACAGGGGAGAATTCACCCCTCCACTTT | CASSFTGENSPLHF
TRBJ1-2 | TRBV18 | NA | 14 | NA | TGTGCCAGCTCCCCCCGGACGGGGAACTATGGCTACACCTTC | CASSPRTGNYGYTF
TRBJ2-5 | TRBV5-8 | many | 14 | NA | TGTGCCAGCAGCTGGGATATAGACCGGGAGACCCAGTACTTC | CASSWDIDRETQYF
TRBJ2-1 | TRBV6-5 | few | 15 | TRBD2 | TGTGCCAGCAGTGTACTAGCGGGAGCCCTAAATGAGCAGTTCTTC | CASSVLAGALNEQFF
TRBJ2-5 | TRBV5-1 | many | 13 | NA | TGCGCCAGCAGCTTGGGACTAGAAGAGACCCAGTACTTC | CASSLGLEETQYF
TRBJ1-5 | TRBV5-6 | many | 15 | NA | TGTGCCAGCAGCTTGGGCAGGATGCGCAATCAGCCCCAGCATTTT | CASSLGRMRNQPQHF
TRBJ1-1 | TRBV5-6 | NA | 15 | NA | TGTGCCAGCAGTTTCAGACAGGCCGGGGGAACTGAAGCTTTCTTT | CASSFRQAGGTEAFF
TRBJ2-3 | TRBV10-2 | few | 15 | TRBD2 | TGCGCCAGCAGCCCCGGCGCGGGGGGCGACGATACGCAGTATTTT | CASSPGAGGDDTQYF
TRBJ1-6 | TRBV3-1 | NA | 14 | NA | TGTGCCAGCAGCCAAGACTCGTCTAATTCACCCCTCCACTTT | CASSQDSSNSPLHF
TRBJ2-3 | TRBV9 | few | 16 | NA | TGTGCCAGCAGCCCCTACCAGGGTCTCGGCACAGATACGCAGTATTTT | CASSPYQGLGTDTQYF
TRBJ2-1 | TRBV12-3/TRBV12-4 | many | 15 | NA | TGTGCCAGCAGTTTAACATACCATAATGGGGGTGAGCAGTTCTTC | CASSLTYHNGGEQFF
TRBJ2-7 | TRBV4-3 | few | 13 | NA | TGCGCCAGCAGCCGCATGCTATCCTACGAGCAGTACTTC | CASSRMLSYEQYF
TRBJ2-2 | TRBV12-3/TRBV12-4 | many | 14 | NA | TGTGCCAGCAGTAGCGTAGGGGGGACCGGGGAGCTGTTTTTT | CASSSVGGTGELFF
TRBJ2-7 | TRBV12-3/TRBV12-4 | many | 15 | TRBD1 | TGTGCCAGCAGCCTCGGGCAGGGGGATACCTACGAGCAGTACTTC | CASSLGQGDTYEQYF
TRBJ1-1 | TRBV14 | many | 13 | NA | TGTGCCAGCAGCCCCGGTCGCGGGACTGAAGCTTTCTTT | CASSPGRGTEAFF
TRBJ2-2 | TRBV18 | NA | 14 | NA | TGTGCCAGCTCAGCGGGACCGCCAACCGGGGAGCTGTTTTTT | CASSAGPPTGELFF
TRBJ2-7 | TRBV6-5 | NA | 17 | NA | TGTGCCAGCAGTTACATGTCCCGGGCGCAGGGCTCCTACGAGCAGTACTTC | CASSYMSRAQGSYEQYF
TRBJ2-2 | TRBV15 | NA | 16 | NA | TGTGCCACCAGCAGGCCCCGGGCGAAGGGGACCGGGGAGCTGTTTTTT | CATSRPRAKGTGELFF
TRBJ1-2 | TRBV12-3/TRBV12-4 | few | 18 | TRBD1 | TGTGCCAGCAGTCACCTAGGACAGGGGTGGATTGCTAACTATGGCTACACCTTC | CASSHLGQGWIANYGYTF
TRBJ1-2 | TRBV20-1 | NA | 13 | NA | TGCAGTGCTAGAGAGTGGGGGAACTATGGCTACACCTTC | CSAREWGNYGYTF
TRBJ1-2 | TRBV3-1 | many | 14 | NA | TGTGCCAGCAGACCGTCCGGGGGGTACTATGGCTACACCTTC | CASRPSGGYYGYTF
TRBJ2-5 | TRBV5-1 | many | 17 | TRBD2 | TGCGCCAGCAGCTTTGCGTCTAGCGGGGATTTCCAAGAGACCCAGTACTTC | CASSFASSGDFQETQYF
TRBJ2-5 | TRBV7-2 | NA | 11 | NA | TGTGCCAGCAGCTTATACGGGACCCAGTACTTC | CASSLYGTQYF
TRBJ2-5 | TRBV5-5 | few | 15 | TRBD1 | TGTGCCAGCAGCTCCGGACAGGGTTTCTTAGAGACCCAGTACTTC | CASSSGQGFLETQYF
TRBJ1-1 | TRBV28 | few | 16 | TRBD1 | TGTGCCAGCAGTCTCACCGGGACAGCCCTGAACACTGAAGCTTTCTTT | CASSLTGTALNTEAFF
TRBJ2-3 | TRBV7-9 | few | 11 | NA | TGTGCCGAGCAATTTCTCGATACGCAGTATTTT | CAEQFLDTQYF
TRBJ2-1 | TRBV11-1 | NA | 13 | NA | TGTGCCAGCAGCCCACAGGGTTTGGGTGAGCAGTTCTTC | CASSPQGLGEQFF
TRBJ1-1 | TRBV29-1 | many | 13 | NA | TGCAGCGTTGATCTCCCAGCGGCGTCTGAAGCTTTCTTT | CSVDLPAASEAFF
TRBJ2-1 | TRBV5-6 | few | 16 | TRBD2 | TGTGCCAGCAGCTTGGTGTTCGCGGGGGGGGTGAATGAGCAGTTCTTC | CASSLVFAGGVNEQFF
TRBJ2-3 | TRBV7-2 | NA | 15 | NA | TGTGCCAGCAGCTTTGTTACGCTTAGCACAGATACGCAGTATTTT | CASSFVTLSTDTQYF
TRBJ1-1 | TRBV6-2/TRBV6-3 | many | 14 | NA | TGTGCCAGCAGGGTATCTCCGGTTAACACTGAAGCTTTCTTT | CASRVSPVNTEAFF
TRBJ2-1 | TRBV6-2/TRBV6-3 | many | 13 | NA | TGTGCCAGCATCAACTCGGGGAGTAATGAGCAGTTCTTC | CASINSGSNEQFF
TRBJ1-1 | TRBV20-1 | few | 14 | NA | TGCAGTGCCGGAGGTGGGGGCGTGGGCACTGAAGCTTTCTTT | CSAGGGGVGTEAFF
TRBJ1-1 | TRBV27 | few | 14 | NA | TGTGCCAGCAGTCCAAGAACTTGGGACACTGAAGCTTTCTTT | CASSPRTWDTEAFF
TRBJ2-1 | TRBV7-6 | few | 14 | NA | TGTGCCAGCAGCTCAGTGGGGGGCCCTCGTGAGCAGTTCTTC | CASSSVGGPREQFF
TRBJ2-1 | TRBV2 | NA | 16 | TRBD1 | TGTGCCAGCAGTGAAGGACAGGGGAGATTGCACAATGAGCAGTTCTTC | CASSEGQGRLHNEQFF
TRBJ1-1 | TRBV12-3/TRBV12-4 | few | 14 | NA | TGTGCCAGCGGCCACCGGGACAAGAACACTGAAGCTTTCTTT | CASGHRDKNTEAFF
TRBJ2-3 | TRBV6-5 | many | 15 | TRBD2 | TGTGCCAGCAGATTAGCGGGGGGAACCATAGATACGCAGTATTTT | CASRLAGGTIDTQYF
TRBJ2-5 | TRBV2 | few | 14 | NA | TGTGCCAGCTCCATGGGGGGAAACCAAGAGACCCAGTACTTC | CASSMGGNQETQYF
TRBJ1-1 | TRBV7-8 | NA | 13 | NA | TGTGCCACCAGTAGACAGGTGGGGACTGAAGCTTTCTTT | CATSRQVGTEAFF
TRBJ1-6 | TRBV7-9 | NA | 14 | NA | TGTGCCAGCAGCCACCCAGGGGACAATTCACCCCTCCACTTT | CASSHPGDNSPLHF
TRBJ2-1 | TRBV12-3/TRBV12-4 | many | 12 | NA | TGCGCCAGCAGCTTGGACTACAATGAGCAGTTCTTC | CASSLDYNEQFF
TRBJ1-1 | TRBV7-6 | many | 13 | NA | TGTGCCAGCAGCTTAAACAGTTACACTGAAGCTTTCTTT | CASSLNSYTEAFF